The clone carrying this T cell receptor beta chain was counted between two and nine times. Its antigen remains unknown. This sample is part of a study of memory CD4+ T cells and cytomegalovirus serostatus. Study summary: Donors were healthy Belgian adults, fewer than ten CMV seropositive and around 24 seronegative.

TCRdb keeps only in-frame clones here, not all; method: immunoSEQ multiplex PCR. The sample holds some 52,000 clones, about 78% seen once. Single viable CD3+CD4+CD8-CD45RO+ cells were sorted as the memory CD4+ T cells. Study-level results: CD4+ memory repertoires contained about two fifths of the roughly 150 reported CMV TCRbeta sequences. Suggested: most of the CMV-linked TCR signature lies in CD4+ memory cells. CMV serostatus prediction reached median AUC approximately 0.96, or 0.89 with US-trained model.

The sequencing sample was made of memory CD4+ T cells from blood. The TCR originated in an adult in good health and CMV-seronegative.

The CDR3 DNA reads TGTGCCAGCAGTGAATATCCAGGGCCTACAGGTAATGAGCAGTTCTTC. Translating it yields CASSEYPGPTGNEQFF. This chain joins TRBV6-1 and TRBJ2-1; TRBD1 might be the D (5 bases). V was trimmed by 2 bases and J by 7 bases, leaving 18 bases between them. The CDR3 has 16 amino acids. Germline CDR1 reads MNHNS; CDR2 reads SASEGT.